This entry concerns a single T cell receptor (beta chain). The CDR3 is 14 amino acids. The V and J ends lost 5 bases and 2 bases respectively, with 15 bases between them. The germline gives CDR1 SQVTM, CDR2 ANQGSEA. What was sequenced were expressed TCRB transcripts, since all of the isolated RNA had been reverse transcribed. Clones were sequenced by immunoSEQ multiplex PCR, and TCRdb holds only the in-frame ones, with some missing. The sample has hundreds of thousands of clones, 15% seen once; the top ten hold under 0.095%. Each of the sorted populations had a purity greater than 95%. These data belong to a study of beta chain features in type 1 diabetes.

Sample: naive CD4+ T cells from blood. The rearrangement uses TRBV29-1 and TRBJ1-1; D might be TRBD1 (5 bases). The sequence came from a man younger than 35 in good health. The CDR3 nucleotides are TGCAGCGTTAAGGAGGGGCTCCGTAACACTGAAGCTTTCTTT. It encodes CSVKEGLRNTEAFF.